A selection of T cell receptor beta chains follows, all from one sample in a study of T-cell reconstitution after alpha-beta-depleted transplantation in children. TCRdb re-called the PCR reads through MiXCR, storing one row per CDR3 protein. The table lists around 450,000 distinct CDR3 sequences, roughly 10% of them singletons. The sequencing used PBMCs, collected before TCRalphabeta/CD19-depleted stem cell transplant. These receptor sequences come from a child aged 2-15 years with inherited bone marrow failure, due to receive a stem cell transplant. Both conserved end residues are part of each CDR3. The order of the fields is D gene, V gene, J gene, clone size, CDR3 protein, CDR3 DNA. D genes are given only for firm matches. Not every row has a clone size; where given, it reads once, few, many or a size class.

D gene: -
V gene: TRBV28
J gene: TRBJ2-5
clone size: many
CDR3 protein: CASSFVERVETQYF
CDR3 DNA: TGTGCCAGCAGTTTTGTGGAGCGGGTGGAGACCCAGTACTTC

D gene: -
V gene: TRBV15
J gene: TRBJ2-1
clone size: many
CDR3 protein: CATSRDTGAQFF
CDR3 DNA: TGTGCCACCAGCAGAGATACGGGAGCACAGTTCTTC

D gene: -
V gene: TRBV7-2
J gene: TRBJ2-1
clone size: many
CDR3 protein: CASSLALAKNEQFF
CDR3 DNA: TGTGCCAGCAGCTTAGCACTAGCCAAGAATGAGCAGTTCTTC

D gene: TRBD2
V gene: TRBV3-1
J gene: TRBJ2-2
clone size: many
CDR3 protein: CASSHPERERSGELFF
CDR3 DNA: TGTGCCAGCAGCCACCCAGAGCGGGAAAGGTCCGGGGAGCTGTTTTTT

D gene: -
V gene: TRBV28
J gene: TRBJ2-5
clone size: few
CDR3 protein: CASSLSRTPVVSETQYF
CDR3 DNA: TGTGCCAGCAGTCTAAGCCGGACTCCGGTAGTGAGTGAGACCCAGTACTTC

D gene: -
V gene: TRBV4-3
J gene: TRBJ2-1
clone size: many
CDR3 protein: CASSPIEGNEQFF
CDR3 DNA: TGCGCCAGCAGCCCCATAGAGGGGAATGAGCAGTTCTTC

D gene: -
V gene: TRBV12-3/TRBV12-4
J gene: TRBJ1-1
clone size: many
CDR3 protein: CASTTSGANTEAFF
CDR3 DNA: TGTGCCAGCACGACATCAGGGGCGAACACTGAAGCTTTCTTT

D gene: TRBD1
V gene: TRBV27
J gene: TRBJ1-4
clone size: many
CDR3 protein: CASSLYPGQTNEKLFF
CDR3 DNA: TGTGCCAGCAGTTTATATCCGGGACAGACTAATGAAAAACTGTTTTTT

D gene: -
V gene: TRBV29-1
J gene: TRBJ1-2
clone size: many
CDR3 protein: CSVGPDVTNYGYTF
CDR3 DNA: TGCAGCGTAGGGCCAGATGTAACTAACTATGGCTACACCTTC

D gene: -
V gene: TRBV4-3
J gene: TRBJ2-2
clone size: many
CDR3 protein: CASSRLDGRLGAGELFF
CDR3 DNA: TGCGCCAGCAGCCGCCTGGACGGAAGGCTCGGCGCCGGGGAGCTGTTTTTT

D gene: TRBD2
V gene: TRBV20-1
J gene: TRBJ2-3
clone size: many
CDR3 protein: CSARTKLLAGVFDTQYF
CDR3 DNA: TGCAGTGCTAGGACCAAATTACTAGCGGGAGTTTTCGATACGCAGTATTTT

D gene: -
V gene: TRBV7-6
J gene: TRBJ2-2
clone size: once
CDR3 protein: CASRMGFGELFF
CDR3 DNA: TGTGCCAGCAGGATGGGGTTCGGGGAGCTGTTTTTT

D gene: -
V gene: TRBV29-1
J gene: TRBJ1-1
clone size: -
CDR3 protein: CSVDHAEGEGVYFEAFF
CDR3 DNA: TGCAGCGTTGACCACGCCGAGGGCGAAGGGGTATATTTTGAAGCTTTCTTT

D gene: -
V gene: TRBV18
J gene: TRBJ2-3
clone size: few
CDR3 protein: CASSMTGAADTQYF
CDR3 DNA: TGTGCCAGCTCAATGACGGGGGCGGCAGATACGCAGTATTTT

D gene: -
V gene: TRBV4-3
J gene: TRBJ2-3
clone size: many
CDR3 protein: CASSQDTEDTQYF
CDR3 DNA: TGCGCCAGCAGCCAAGATACCGAGGATACGCAGTATTTT

D gene: -
V gene: TRBV7-2
J gene: TRBJ2-2
clone size: -
CDR3 protein: CASETGRGNSGELFF
CDR3 DNA: TGTGCCAGCGAAACGGGACGCGGCAACTCCGGGGAGCTGTTTTTT

D gene: TRBD1
V gene: TRBV4-3
J gene: TRBJ2-2
clone size: many
CDR3 protein: CASSRQGLNTGELFF
CDR3 DNA: TGCGCCAGCAGTCGACAGGGCCTGAACACCGGGGAGCTGTTTTTT

D gene: TRBD2
V gene: TRBV6-1
J gene: TRBJ2-3
clone size: few
CDR3 protein: CASSDGTSGIRRTQYF
CDR3 DNA: TGTGCCAGCAGCGACGGGACTAGCGGGATCCGACGGACGCAGTATTTT

D gene: TRBD2
V gene: TRBV3-1
J gene: TRBJ2-1
clone size: many
CDR3 protein: CASSQAGTSGRRSYNEQFF
CDR3 DNA: TGTGCCAGCAGCCAAGCCGGGACTAGCGGGAGGCGTTCCTACAATGAGCAGTTCTTC

D gene: -
V gene: TRBV10-3
J gene: TRBJ2-1
clone size: many
CDR3 protein: CAISAVATGVDNEQFF
CDR3 DNA: TGTGCCATCAGTGCGGTAGCAACGGGTGTCGACAATGAGCAGTTCTTC

D gene: -
V gene: TRBV28
J gene: TRBJ2-3
clone size: many
CDR3 protein: CASSPLGQLTPTDTQYF
CDR3 DNA: TGTGCCAGCAGCCCTCTTGGACAGCTTACTCCCACAGATACGCAGTATTTT

D gene: -
V gene: TRBV20-1
J gene: TRBJ1-1
clone size: many
CDR3 protein: CSAKRTDPNTEAFF
CDR3 DNA: TGCAGTGCTAAACGGACTGACCCGAACACTGAAGCTTTCTTT

D gene: TRBD2
V gene: TRBV4-2
J gene: TRBJ2-1
clone size: many
CDR3 protein: CASSPDFGAGDTKQFF
CDR3 DNA: TGTGCCAGCAGCCCCGATTTCGGAGCGGGGGATACTAAGCAGTTCTTC

D gene: TRBD2
V gene: TRBV5-1
J gene: TRBJ2-2
clone size: many
CDR3 protein: CASSSDSGSGNTGELFF
CDR3 DNA: TGCGCCAGCAGCTCCGATAGCGGGAGTGGAAATACCGGGGAGCTGTTTTTT

D gene: -
V gene: TRBV4-3
J gene: TRBJ2-1
clone size: few
CDR3 protein: CASSQDRNLGDEQFF
CDR3 DNA: TGCGCCAGCAGCCAAGATAGAAACCTGGGGGATGAGCAGTTCTTC

D gene: TRBD1
V gene: TRBV5-6
J gene: TRBJ1-2
clone size: few
CDR3 protein: CASSLDRGLNGYTF
CDR3 DNA: TGTGCCAGCAGCTTAGACAGGGGTTTGAATGGCTACACCTTC

D gene: TRBD2
V gene: TRBV7-9
J gene: TRBJ2-3
clone size: many
CDR3 protein: CASSFTGGADTQYF
CDR3 DNA: TGTGCCAGCAGCTTCACGGGAGGGGCAGATACGCAGTATTTT

D gene: TRBD2
V gene: TRBV18
J gene: TRBJ2-3
clone size: few
CDR3 protein: CASSPRTKAGGTDTQYF
CDR3 DNA: TGTGCCAGCTCACCGCGGACAAAAGCGGGAGGCACAGATACGCAGTATTTT

D gene: TRBD2
V gene: TRBV27
J gene: TRBJ2-1
clone size: many
CDR3 protein: CASSPRTSGSDEQFF
CDR3 DNA: TGTGCCAGCAGCCCCCGGACTAGCGGGAGCGATGAGCAGTTCTTC

D gene: -
V gene: TRBV7-9
J gene: TRBJ2-7
clone size: many
CDR3 protein: CASSGWDAQYEQYF
CDR3 DNA: TGTGCCAGCAGCGGGTGGGACGCCCAATACGAGCAGTACTTC

D gene: -
V gene: TRBV4-2
J gene: TRBJ2-4
clone size: many
CDR3 protein: CASSHPGEQTGIQYF
CDR3 DNA: TGTGCCAGCAGCCACCCAGGGGAACAAACTGGCATTCAGTACTTC

D gene: -
V gene: TRBV29-1
J gene: TRBJ2-3
clone size: -
CDR3 protein: CSVHGTTGGLTDTQYF
CDR3 DNA: TGCAGCGTTCATGGAACAACCGGGGGACTCACAGATACGCAGTATTTT

D gene: TRBD2
V gene: TRBV29-1
J gene: TRBJ2-5
clone size: many
CDR3 protein: CSVGSGTSGSRSPPETQYF
CDR3 DNA: TGCAGCGTTGGCTCCGGGACTAGCGGGAGTAGAAGCCCTCCAGAGACCCAGTACTTC

D gene: -
V gene: TRBV18
J gene: TRBJ2-1
clone size: few
CDR3 protein: CASSPQGGLAYNEQFF
CDR3 DNA: TGTGCCAGCTCACCCCAGGGGGGACTAGCCTACAATGAGCAGTTCTTC

D gene: -
V gene: TRBV14
J gene: TRBJ2-1
clone size: few
CDR3 protein: CASSQDKSGPYNEQFF
CDR3 DNA: TGTGCCAGCAGCCAAGATAAGTCAGGGCCCTACAATGAGCAGTTCTTC

D gene: -
V gene: TRBV7-6
J gene: TRBJ2-1
clone size: few
CDR3 protein: CASSLASGSQNEQFF
CDR3 DNA: TGTGCCAGCAGCTTAGCGAGTGGGAGTCAGAATGAGCAGTTCTTC

D gene: TRBD1
V gene: TRBV29-1
J gene: TRBJ2-2
clone size: many
CDR3 protein: CSFGQGRAGELFF
CDR3 DNA: TGCAGCTTTGGACAGGGAAGGGCCGGGGAGCTGTTTTTT

D gene: -
V gene: TRBV20-1
J gene: TRBJ2-1
clone size: many
CDR3 protein: CSARASGLSSDEQFF
CDR3 DNA: TGCAGTGCTAGGGCTTCGGGGCTTTCTAGCGATGAGCAGTTCTTC

D gene: -
V gene: TRBV12-3/TRBV12-4
J gene: TRBJ1-5
clone size: many
CDR3 protein: CASSFMTGSNQPQHF
CDR3 DNA: TGTGCCAGCAGTTTTATGACCGGCAGCAATCAGCCCCAGCATTTT

D gene: -
V gene: TRBV18
J gene: TRBJ2-1
clone size: -
CDR3 protein: CASSPVGDTGFTEQFF
CDR3 DNA: TGTGCCAGCTCACCCGTGGGGGACACCGGATTTACGGAGCAGTTCTTC

D gene: TRBD2
V gene: TRBV7-9
J gene: TRBJ2-1
clone size: many
CDR3 protein: CASRPRGGSYNEQFF
CDR3 DNA: TGTGCCAGCAGACCTCGGGGGGGCTCCTACAATGAGCAGTTCTTC

D gene: -
V gene: TRBV29-1
J gene: TRBJ2-5
clone size: -
CDR3 protein: CSAGDRGAAQYF
CDR3 DNA: TGCAGCGCTGGGGACCGAGGAGCGGCCCAGTACTTC

D gene: -
V gene: TRBV7-2
J gene: TRBJ1-5
clone size: few
CDR3 protein: CASSLEADQPQHF
CDR3 DNA: TGTGCCAGCAGCTTAGAGGCGGATCAGCCCCAGCATTTT

D gene: -
V gene: TRBV27
J gene: TRBJ1-5
clone size: -
CDR3 protein: CASSFRDGNQPQHF
CDR3 DNA: TGTGCCAGCAGTTTCCGGGACGGCAATCAGCCCCAGCATTTT

D gene: TRBD1
V gene: TRBV3-1
J gene: TRBJ2-7
clone size: -
CDR3 protein: CAFCQGYRGHRGNSYEQYF
CDR3 DNA: TGTGCCTTCTGCCAAGGTTACAGGGGGCATCGCGGGAACTCCTACGAGCAGTACTTC

D gene: -
V gene: TRBV29-1
J gene: TRBJ2-2
clone size: many
CDR3 protein: CSVGVSSGELFF
CDR3 DNA: TGCAGCGTTGGTGTATCCTCCGGGGAGCTGTTTTTT

D gene: -
V gene: TRBV2
J gene: TRBJ2-1
clone size: many
CDR3 protein: CASRSFLYNEQFF
CDR3 DNA: TGTGCCAGCAGAAGTTTCCTCTACAATGAGCAGTTCTTC

D gene: -
V gene: TRBV6-5
J gene: TRBJ1-2
clone size: few
CDR3 protein: CASSRDGGYTF
CDR3 DNA: TGTGCCAGCAGCAGGGACGGAGGCTACACCTTC

D gene: -
V gene: TRBV20-1
J gene: TRBJ2-3
clone size: many
CDR3 protein: CSARWGADTQYF
CDR3 DNA: TGCAGTGCTAGATGGGGGGCGGATACGCAGTATTTT

D gene: TRBD1
V gene: TRBV6-5
J gene: TRBJ1-1
clone size: -
CDR3 protein: CASRPRTGFTEAFF
CDR3 DNA: TGTGCCAGCAGGCCGAGGACAGGGTTTACTGAAGCTTTCTTT